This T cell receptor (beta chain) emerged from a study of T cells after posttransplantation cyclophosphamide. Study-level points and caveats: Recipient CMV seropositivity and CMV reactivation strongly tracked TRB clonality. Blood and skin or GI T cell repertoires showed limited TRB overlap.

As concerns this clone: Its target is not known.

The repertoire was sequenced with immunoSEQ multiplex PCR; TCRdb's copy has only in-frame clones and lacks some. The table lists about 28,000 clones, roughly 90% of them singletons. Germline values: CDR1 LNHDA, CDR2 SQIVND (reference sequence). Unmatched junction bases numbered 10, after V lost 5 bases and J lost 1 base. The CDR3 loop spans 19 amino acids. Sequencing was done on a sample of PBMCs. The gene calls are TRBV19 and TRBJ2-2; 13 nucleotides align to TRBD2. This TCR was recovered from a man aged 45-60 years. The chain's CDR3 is CASSGGLAGDPGNTGELFF. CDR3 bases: TGTGCCAGTAGTGGAGGACTAGCGGGGGATCCAGGGAACACCGGGGAGCTGTTTTTT.